This is a list of T cell receptor beta chains from one sample in a study of Epstein–Barr virus B cells in breast cancer. For these TCRs, the target antigens are not known. MiXCR, run by TCRdb on the 5' RACE reads, gives a single entry per CDR3 protein. The data contain 600 to 700 distinct CDR3 sequences, 43% of them singletons. Sequenced sample: tumor-infiltrating lymphocytes expanded in culture. The source of these receptors is a middle-aged woman with triple-negative breast cancer. Each CDR3 is given with its conserved first and last residue. The order of the fields is V gene, CDR3 length, clone size, D gene, J gene, CDR3 protein, CDR3 DNA. D genes are given only for firm matches. Only part of the rows carry a size: once, few, many, or a class if the clone is expanded.

TRBV28	13	few	.	TRBJ1-5	CASSLNGNQPQHF	TGTGCCAGCAGTTTGAACGGGAATCAGCCCCAGCATTTT
TRBV15	16	medium-sized	TRBD2	TRBJ2-2	CATSTSSGVNTGELFF	TGTGCCACCAGCACGTCTAGCGGAGTGAACACCGGGGAGCTGTTTTTT
TRBV29-1	14	.	TRBD2	TRBJ2-1	CSVAGTRIGNEQFF	TGCAGCGTTGCCGGGACTAGGATCGGGAATGAGCAGTTCTTC
TRBV2	16	few	TRBD1	TRBJ2-7	CASSEVGTGVSYEQYF	TGTGCCAGCAGTGAAGTGGGGACAGGAGTATCCTACGAGCAGTACTTC
TRBV19	12	.	.	TRBJ2-1	CASHGGGNEQFF	TGTGCCAGTCATGGTGGGGGGAATGAGCAGTTCTTC
TRBV6-5	14	.	.	TRBJ1-2	CASSPGRTRYGYTF	TGTGCCAGCAGTCCCGGACGCACTCGGTATGGCTACACCTTC
TRBV6-2/TRBV6-3	15	few	TRBD1	TRBJ1-1	CASRLGTAWWTEAFF	TGTGCCAGCAGACTTGGGACAGCCTGGTGGACTGAAGCTTTCTTT
TRBV7-2	14	.	TRBD1	TRBJ2-7	CASSGGTGNYEQYF	TGTGCCAGCAGTGGCGGGACAGGGAACTACGAGCAGTACTTC
TRBV18	12	.	.	TRBJ2-4	CASSPNKNIQYF	TGTGCCAGCTCACCGAACAAAAACATTCAGTACTTC
TRBV7-2	14	few	TRBD2	TRBJ2-1	CASGYTSGANEQFF	TGTGCCAGCGGCTATACTAGCGGGGCCAATGAGCAGTTCTTC
TRBV20-1	15	.	TRBD1	TRBJ2-1	CSAPPLQGSYNEQFF	TGCAGTGCTCCCCCGTTACAGGGGTCCTACAATGAGCAGTTCTTC
TRBV3-1	13	few	.	TRBJ2-1	CASTPLGYNEQFF	TGTGCCAGCACACCTCTAGGATACAATGAGCAGTTCTTC
TRBV29-1	15	.	.	TRBJ1-1	CSGGAGWGMNTEAFF	TGCAGCGGAGGCGCAGGGTGGGGTATGAACACTGAAGCTTTCTTT